Sequencing of this T cell receptor (beta chain) was carried out in a study of blood T cell repertoires in COVID-19. About the research overall: Some COVID-19 samples were acute and others convalescent; all came from the United States, Italy and Spain.

As processed by the authors: Estimated nucleated cell counts came from reference gene primer amplification. Method: immunoSEQ multiplex PCR; TCRdb's copy keeps in-frame clones and lacks some. That table is the source of V, J and clone size, and D and trimming were worked out from the DNA. The sample includes hundreds of thousands of clones, 88% of them seen just once. CDR1 and CDR2 from the germline V gene are SGHTA and FQGTGA. Unmatched junction bases numbered 12, after V lost 1 base and J lost 7 bases. CDR3 size: 17 residues. Clinical history as reported by participants underpinned cohort assignment.

The sequence was collected from a woman aged 25 to 45 who had recovered from COVID-19. The material sequenced was PBMCs or T cells enriched from blood (not recorded which). V usage is TRBV7-3 and J usage is TRBJ2-2; TRBD2 aligns across 7 bases. DNA for the CDR3: TGTGCCAGCAGCTTAAGTTTTAGAGCGGGGCAAAGCGGGGAGCTGTTTTTT. It translates to CASSLSFRAGQSGELFF.